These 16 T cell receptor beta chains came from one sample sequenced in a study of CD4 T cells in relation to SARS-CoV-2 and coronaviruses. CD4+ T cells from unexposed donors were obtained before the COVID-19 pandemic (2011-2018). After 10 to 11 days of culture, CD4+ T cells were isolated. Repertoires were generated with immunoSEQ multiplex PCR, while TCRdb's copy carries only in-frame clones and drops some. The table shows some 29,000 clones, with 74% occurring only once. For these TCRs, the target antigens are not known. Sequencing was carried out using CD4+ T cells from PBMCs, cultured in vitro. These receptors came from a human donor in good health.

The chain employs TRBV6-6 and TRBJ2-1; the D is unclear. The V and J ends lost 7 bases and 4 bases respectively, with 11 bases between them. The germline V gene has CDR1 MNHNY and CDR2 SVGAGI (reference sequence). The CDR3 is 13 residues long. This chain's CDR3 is CASTHQAYNEQFF. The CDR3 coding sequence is TGTGCCAGCACCCATCAGGCATACAATGAGCAGTTCTTC.

CDR3 sequence (DNA): TGTGCCAGCAGCGTAGGGACTCAAAAGAACTATGGCTACACCTTC. Translated: CASSVGTQKNYGYTF. The J gene is TRBJ1-2, the V gene TRBV9; D remains unclear. V was cut by 0 bases and J by 2 bases, with 11 bases left in between. There are 15 residues in the CDR3. Germline V CDR1 and CDR2: SGDLS, YYNGEE.

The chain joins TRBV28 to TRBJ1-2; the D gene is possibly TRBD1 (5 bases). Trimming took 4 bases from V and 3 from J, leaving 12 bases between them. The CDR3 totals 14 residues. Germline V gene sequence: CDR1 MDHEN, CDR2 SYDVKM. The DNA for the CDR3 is TGTGCCAGCAGTTCCTTGACAGACCACTATGGCTACACCTTC. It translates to CASSSLTDHYGYTF.

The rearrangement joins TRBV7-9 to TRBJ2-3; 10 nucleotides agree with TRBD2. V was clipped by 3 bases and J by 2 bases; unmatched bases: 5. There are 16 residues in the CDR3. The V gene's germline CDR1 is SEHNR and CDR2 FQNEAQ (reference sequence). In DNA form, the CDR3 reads TGTGCCAGCAGCTTCGTAGCGGGGGGCTCCACAGATACGCAGTATTTT. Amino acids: CASSFVAGGSTDTQYF.

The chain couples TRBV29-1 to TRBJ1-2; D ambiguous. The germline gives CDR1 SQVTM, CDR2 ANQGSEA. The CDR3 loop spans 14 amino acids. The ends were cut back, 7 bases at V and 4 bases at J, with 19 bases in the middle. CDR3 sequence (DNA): TGCAGCGCTGTTGGAGGATCGGGTTCCTATGGCTACACCTTC. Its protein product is CSAVGGSGSYGYTF.

The CDR3 coding sequence is TGTGCCAGCAGCCACCCCAGGAATAAGCGGGGGGCTGGCACCGGGGAGCTGTTTTTT. Residues: CASSHPRNKRGAGTGELFF. This sequence joins TRBV4-2 and TRBJ2-2; 9 nucleotides line up with TRBD2. Trimming removed 3 bases from V and 4 bases from J; junction bases left unmatched: 15. This CDR3 spans 19 amino acids. In germline, CDR1 is LGHNA, CDR2 YNFKEQ.

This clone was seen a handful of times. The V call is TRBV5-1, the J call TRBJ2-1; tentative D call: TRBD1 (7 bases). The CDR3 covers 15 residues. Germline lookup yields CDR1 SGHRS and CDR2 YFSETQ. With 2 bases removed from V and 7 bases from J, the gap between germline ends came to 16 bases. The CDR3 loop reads CASSFSGGLGNEQFF. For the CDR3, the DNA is TGCGCCAGCAGCTTTTCAGGGGGGCTTGGGAATGAGCAGTTCTTC.

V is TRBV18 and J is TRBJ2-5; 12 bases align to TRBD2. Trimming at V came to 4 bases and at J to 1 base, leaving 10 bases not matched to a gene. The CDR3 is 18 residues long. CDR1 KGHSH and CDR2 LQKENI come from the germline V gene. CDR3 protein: CASSLRTSGMGSQETQYF. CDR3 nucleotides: TGTGCCAGCTCACTCCGGACTAGCGGGATGGGGAGCCAAGAGACCCAGTACTTC.

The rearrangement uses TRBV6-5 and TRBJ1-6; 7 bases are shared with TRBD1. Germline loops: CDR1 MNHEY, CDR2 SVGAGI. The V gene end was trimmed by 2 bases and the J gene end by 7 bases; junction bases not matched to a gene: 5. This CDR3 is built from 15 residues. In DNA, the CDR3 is TGTGCCAGCAGTTACAAGGGACAGAACAATTCACCCCTCCACTTT. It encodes CASSYKGQNNSPLHF.

The CDR3 loop is CASSRVQANEQFF. The CDR3 DNA reads as TGCGCCAGCAGCCGAGTTCAGGCGAATGAGCAGTTCTTC. V is TRBV4-3 and J is TRBJ2-1; D uncertain. The V end lost 4 bases, the J end lost 7 bases, and 11 bases lay between the germline ends. CDR3 length: 13 residues. Germline assignment: CDR1 LGHNA and CDR2 YSLEER.

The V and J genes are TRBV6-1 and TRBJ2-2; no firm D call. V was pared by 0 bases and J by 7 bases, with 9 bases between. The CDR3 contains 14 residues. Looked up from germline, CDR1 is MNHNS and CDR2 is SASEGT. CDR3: CASSEAQSVGELFF. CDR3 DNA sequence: TGTGCCAGCAGTGAAGCGCAGTCCGTCGGGGAGCTGTTTTTT.

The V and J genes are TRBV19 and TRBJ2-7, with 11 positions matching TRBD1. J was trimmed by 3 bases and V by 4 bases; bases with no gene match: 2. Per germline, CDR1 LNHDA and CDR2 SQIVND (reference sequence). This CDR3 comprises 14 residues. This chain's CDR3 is CASSTGTGGYEQYF. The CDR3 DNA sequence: TGTGCCAGTAGTACCGGGACAGGGGGCTACGAGCAGTACTTC.

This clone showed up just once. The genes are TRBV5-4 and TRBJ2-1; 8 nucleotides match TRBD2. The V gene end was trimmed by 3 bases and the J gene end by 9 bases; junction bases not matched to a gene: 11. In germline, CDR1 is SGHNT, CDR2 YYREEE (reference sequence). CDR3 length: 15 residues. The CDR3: CASSWWGRSGSEQFF. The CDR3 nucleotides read TGTGCCAGCAGCTGGTGGGGCAGAAGCGGGAGTGAGCAGTTCTTC.

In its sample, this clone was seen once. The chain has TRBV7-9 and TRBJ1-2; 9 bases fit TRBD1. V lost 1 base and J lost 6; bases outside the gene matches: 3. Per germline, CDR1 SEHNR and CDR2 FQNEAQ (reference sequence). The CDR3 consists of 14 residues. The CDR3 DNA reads TGTGCCAGCAGCTTAGGACAGGGGGGAGATGGCTACACCTTC. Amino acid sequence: CASSLGQGGDGYTF.

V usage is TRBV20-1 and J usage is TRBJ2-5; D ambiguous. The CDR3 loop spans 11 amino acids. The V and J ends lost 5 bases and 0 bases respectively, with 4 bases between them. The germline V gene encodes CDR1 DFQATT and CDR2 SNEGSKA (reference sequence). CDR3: CSAPYQETQYF. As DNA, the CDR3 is TGCAGTGCTCCGTACCAAGAGACCCAGTACTTC.

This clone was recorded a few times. CDR3 DNA sequence: TGTGCCAGCAGCGTAGTAGCAGGGGCGGCCTATGGCTACACCTTC. Its translation: CASSVVAGAAYGYTF. J is TRBJ1-2 and V is TRBV9; D perhaps matches TRBD1 (6 bases). The CDR3 consists of 15 residues. With 0 bases removed from V and 4 bases from J, the gap between germline ends came to 13 bases. Looked up from germline, CDR1 is SGDLS and CDR2 is YYNGEE.